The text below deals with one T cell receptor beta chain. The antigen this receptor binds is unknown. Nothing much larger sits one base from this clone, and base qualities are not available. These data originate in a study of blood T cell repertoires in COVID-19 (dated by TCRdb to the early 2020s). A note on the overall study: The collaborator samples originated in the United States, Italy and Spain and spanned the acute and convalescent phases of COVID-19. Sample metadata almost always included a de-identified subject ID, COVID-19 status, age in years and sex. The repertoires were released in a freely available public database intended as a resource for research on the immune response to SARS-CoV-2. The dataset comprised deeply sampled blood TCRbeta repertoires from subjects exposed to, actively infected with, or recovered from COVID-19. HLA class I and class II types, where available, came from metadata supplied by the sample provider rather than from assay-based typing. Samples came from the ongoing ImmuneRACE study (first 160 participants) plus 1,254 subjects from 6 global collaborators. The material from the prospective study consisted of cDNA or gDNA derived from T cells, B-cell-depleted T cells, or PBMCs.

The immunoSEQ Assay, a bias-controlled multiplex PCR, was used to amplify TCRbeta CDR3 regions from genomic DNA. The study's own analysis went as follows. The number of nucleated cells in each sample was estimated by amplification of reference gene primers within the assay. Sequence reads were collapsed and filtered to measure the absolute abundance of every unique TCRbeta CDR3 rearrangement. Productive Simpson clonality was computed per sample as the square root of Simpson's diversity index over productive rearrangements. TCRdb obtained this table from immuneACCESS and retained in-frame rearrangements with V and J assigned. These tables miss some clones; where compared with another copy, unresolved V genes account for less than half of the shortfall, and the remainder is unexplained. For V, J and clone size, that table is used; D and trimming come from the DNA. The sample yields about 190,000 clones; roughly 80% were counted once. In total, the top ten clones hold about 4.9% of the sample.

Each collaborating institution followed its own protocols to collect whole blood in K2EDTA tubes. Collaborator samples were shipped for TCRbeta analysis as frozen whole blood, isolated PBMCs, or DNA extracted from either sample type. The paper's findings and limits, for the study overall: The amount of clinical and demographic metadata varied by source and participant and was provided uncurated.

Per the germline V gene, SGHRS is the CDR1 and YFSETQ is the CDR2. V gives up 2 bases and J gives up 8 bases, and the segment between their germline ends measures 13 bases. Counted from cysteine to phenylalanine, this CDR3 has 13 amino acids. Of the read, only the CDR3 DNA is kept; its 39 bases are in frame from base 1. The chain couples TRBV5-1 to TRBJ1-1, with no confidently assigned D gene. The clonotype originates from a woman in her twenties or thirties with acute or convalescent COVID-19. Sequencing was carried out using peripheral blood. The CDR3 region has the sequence CASSLASGVEAFF. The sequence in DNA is TGCGCCAGCAGCTTAGCGTCCGGGGTCGAAGCTTTCTTT.